The TCR beta chain under discussion was sequenced for a study of blood T cell repertoires in COVID-19. This CDR3 contains 14 residues. Germline V gene data show CDR1 as SGHRS and CDR2 as YFSETQ. V trimming: 0 bases; J trimming: 5 bases; junction bases outside the gene matches: 0. This table comes from immunoSEQ multiplex PCR, and its TCRdb copy is limited to in-frame clones, with some not included. The sample holds 150,000 to 200,000 clones, under 80% seen once. The receptor was isolated from an elderly woman with acute or convalescent COVID-19. The chain recombines TRBV5-1 with TRBJ2-1, with 9 bases aligning to TRBD2. Material: peripheral blood. The CDR3 DNA sequence: TGCGCCAGCAGCTTGGGCGGGGGGGACAATGAGCAGTTCTTC. Amino acids: CASSLGGGDNEQFF.